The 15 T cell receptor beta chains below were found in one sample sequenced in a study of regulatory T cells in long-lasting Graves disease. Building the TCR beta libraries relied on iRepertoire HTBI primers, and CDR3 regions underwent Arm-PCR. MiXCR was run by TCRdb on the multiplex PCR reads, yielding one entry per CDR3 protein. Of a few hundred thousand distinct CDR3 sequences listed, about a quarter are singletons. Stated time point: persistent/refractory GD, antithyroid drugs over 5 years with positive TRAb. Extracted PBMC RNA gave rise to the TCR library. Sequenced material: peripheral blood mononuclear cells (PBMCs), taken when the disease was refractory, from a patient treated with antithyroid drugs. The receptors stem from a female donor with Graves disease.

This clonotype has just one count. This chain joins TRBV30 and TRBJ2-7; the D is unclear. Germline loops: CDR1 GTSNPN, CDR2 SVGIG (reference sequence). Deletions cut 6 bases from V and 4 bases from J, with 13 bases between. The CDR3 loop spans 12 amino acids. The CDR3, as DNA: TGTGCCTGCCAAAGGTCTCGATACGAGCAGTACTTC. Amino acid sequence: CACQRSRYEQYF.

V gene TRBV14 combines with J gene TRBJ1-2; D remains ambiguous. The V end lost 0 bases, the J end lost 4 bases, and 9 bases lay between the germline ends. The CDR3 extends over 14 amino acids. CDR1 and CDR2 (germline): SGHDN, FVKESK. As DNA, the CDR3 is TGTGCCAGCAGCCAAGATCTGCCGAGCTATGGCTACACCTTC. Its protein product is CASSQDLPSYGYTF.

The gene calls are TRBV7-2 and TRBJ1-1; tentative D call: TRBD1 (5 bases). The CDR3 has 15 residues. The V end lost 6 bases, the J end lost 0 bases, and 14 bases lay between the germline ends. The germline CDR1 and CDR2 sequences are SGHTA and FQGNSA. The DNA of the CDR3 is TGTGCCAGCAGACCAAGTAGGGGAATGAACACTGAAGCTTTCTTT. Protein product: CASRPSRGMNTEAFF.

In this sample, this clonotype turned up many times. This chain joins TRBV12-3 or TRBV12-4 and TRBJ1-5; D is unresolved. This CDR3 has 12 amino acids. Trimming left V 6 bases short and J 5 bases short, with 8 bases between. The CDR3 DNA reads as TGTGCCAGCAGACCACACGATCAGCCCCAGCATTTT. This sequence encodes CASRPHDQPQHF.

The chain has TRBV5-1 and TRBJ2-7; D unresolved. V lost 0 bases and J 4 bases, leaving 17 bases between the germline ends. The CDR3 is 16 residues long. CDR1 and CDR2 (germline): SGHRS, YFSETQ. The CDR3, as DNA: TGCGCCAGCAGCTTGGGAGGCTGGGCAGAGAATTACGAGCAGTACTTC. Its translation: CASSLGGWAENYEQYF.

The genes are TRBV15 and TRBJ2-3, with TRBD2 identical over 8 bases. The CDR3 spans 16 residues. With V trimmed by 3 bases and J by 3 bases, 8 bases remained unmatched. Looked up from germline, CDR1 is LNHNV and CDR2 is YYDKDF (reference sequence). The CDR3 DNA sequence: TGTGCCACCAGCAGGACGGGACTAGGCTTGACAGATACGCAGTATTTT. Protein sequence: CATSRTGLGLTDTQYF.

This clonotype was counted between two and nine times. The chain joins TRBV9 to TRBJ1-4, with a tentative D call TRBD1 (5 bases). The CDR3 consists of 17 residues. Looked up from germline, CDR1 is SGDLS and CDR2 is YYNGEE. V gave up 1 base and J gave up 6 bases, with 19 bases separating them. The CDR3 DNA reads TGTGCCAGCAGCGTAAATGAGTTTGGGGGTCCTGATGAAAAACTGTTTTTT. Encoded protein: CASSVNEFGGPDEKLFF.

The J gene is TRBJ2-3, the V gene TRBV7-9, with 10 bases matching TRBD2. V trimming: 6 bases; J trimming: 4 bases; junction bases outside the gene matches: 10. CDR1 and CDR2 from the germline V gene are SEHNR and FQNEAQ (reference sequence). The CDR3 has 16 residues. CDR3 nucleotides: TGTGCCAGCAGATCACCGAGCGGGAGGGCCCCAGATACGCAGTATTTT. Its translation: CASRSPSGRAPDTQYF. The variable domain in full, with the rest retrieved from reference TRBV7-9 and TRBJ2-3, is DTGVSQNPRHKITKRGQNVTFRCDPISEHNRLYWYRQTLGQGPEFLTYFQNEAQLEKSRLLSDRFSAERPKGSFSTLEIQRTEQGDSAMYLCASRSPSGRAPDTQYFGPGTRLTVL.

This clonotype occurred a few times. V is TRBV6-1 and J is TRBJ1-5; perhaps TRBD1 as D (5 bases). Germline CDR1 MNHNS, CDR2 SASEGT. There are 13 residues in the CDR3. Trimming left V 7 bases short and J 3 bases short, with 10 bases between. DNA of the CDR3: TGTGCCAGCACTGACAGTCACAATCAGCCCCAGCATTTT. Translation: CASTDSHNQPQHF.

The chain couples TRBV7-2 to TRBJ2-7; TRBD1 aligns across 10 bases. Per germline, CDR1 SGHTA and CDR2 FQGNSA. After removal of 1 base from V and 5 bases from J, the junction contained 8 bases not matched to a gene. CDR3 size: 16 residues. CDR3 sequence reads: CASSLVPGTGVHEQYF. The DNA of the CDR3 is TGTGCCAGCAGCTTAGTGCCCGGGACAGGGGTACACGAGCAGTACTTC. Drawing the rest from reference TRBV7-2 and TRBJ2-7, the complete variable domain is GAGVSQSPSNKVTEKGKDVELRCDPISGHTALYWYRQSLGQGLEFLIYFQGNSAPDKSGLPSDRFSAERTGGSVSTLTIQRTQQEDSAVYLCASSLVPGTGVHEQYFGPGTRLTVT.

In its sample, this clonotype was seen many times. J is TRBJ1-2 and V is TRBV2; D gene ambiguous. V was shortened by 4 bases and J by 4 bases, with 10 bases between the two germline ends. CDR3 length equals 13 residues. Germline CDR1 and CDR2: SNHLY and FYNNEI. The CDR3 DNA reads TGTGCCAGCAGTGGCCGGGTCGGCTATGGCTACACCTTC. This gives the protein CASSGRVGYGYTF. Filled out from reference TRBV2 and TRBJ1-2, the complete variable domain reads EPEVTQTPSHQVTQMGQEVILRCVPISNHLYFYWYRQILGQKVEFLVSFYNNEISEKSEIFDDQFSVERPDGSNFTLKIRSTKLEDSAMYFCASSGRVGYGYTFGSGTRLTVV.

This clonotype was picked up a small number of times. The CDR3 spells CASSLVGTEQYF. In DNA form, the CDR3 reads TGCGCCAGCAGCTTGGTCGGGACCGAGCAGTACTTC. The rearrangement joins TRBV5-1 to TRBJ2-7; perhaps D is TRBD1 or TRBD2 (5 bases each). V was cut by 0 bases and J by 6 bases, with 7 bases left in between. The CDR3 loop spans 12 amino acids. Germline loops: CDR1 SGHRS, CDR2 YFSETQ.

The CDR3 nucleotides are TGTGCCAGCAGTGAACGGTGGATGAACACTGAAGCTTTCTTT. Amino acids: CASSERWMNTEAFF. This chain uses TRBV25-1 with TRBJ1-1, with D uncertain. The germline V and J ends were trimmed by 2 bases and 0 bases, with 7 bases remaining between them. CDR1 MGHDK and CDR2 SYGVNS come from the germline V gene. The CDR3 loop spans 14 amino acids.

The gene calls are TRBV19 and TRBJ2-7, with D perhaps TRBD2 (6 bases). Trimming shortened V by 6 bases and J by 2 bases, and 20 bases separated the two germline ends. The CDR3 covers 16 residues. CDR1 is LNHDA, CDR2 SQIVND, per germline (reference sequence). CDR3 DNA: TGTGCCAGTAGCTTCTCACTAGCTCCGAGTCCCTACGAGCAGTACTTC. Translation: CASSFSLAPSPYEQYF. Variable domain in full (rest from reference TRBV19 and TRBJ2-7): DGGITQSPKYLFRKEGQNVTLSCEQNLNHDAMYWYRQDPGQGLRLIYYSQIVNDFQKGDIAEGYSVSREKKESFPLTVTSAQKNPTAFYLCASSFSLAPSPYEQYFGPGTRLTVT.

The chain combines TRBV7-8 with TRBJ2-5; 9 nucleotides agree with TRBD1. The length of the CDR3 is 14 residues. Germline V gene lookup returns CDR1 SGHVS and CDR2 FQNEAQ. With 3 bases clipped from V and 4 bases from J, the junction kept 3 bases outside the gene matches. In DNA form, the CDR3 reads TGTGCCAGCAGCTTTTCGACAGGGGGAGAGACCCAGTACTTC. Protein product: CASSFSTGGETQYF.